The 27 T cell receptor beta chains in this list originate from one sample, sequenced in a study of metastatic and nonmetastatic thyroid tumors. No treatment of any kind had been given to any patient before thyroid surgery. Via MiXCR, TCRdb re-called the PCR reads. The sample contains around 30,000 clones, over 15% of which appear only once. The sequenced sample consisted of blood. The source of these receptors is a female donor with papillary thyroid cancer or a benign thyroid nodule (not recorded which). Some clones in this sample may be carry-over from other donors' samples.

This clone was counted at least ten times. The chain couples TRBV20-1 to TRBJ2-1, with D uncertain. The CDR3 has 15 residues. The V gene lost 3 bases and the J gene lost 3 bases, with 15 bases spanning the gap. Per the germline V gene, CDR1 is DFQATT and CDR2 is SNEGSKA (reference sequence). Here the CDR3 reads CSARDAPKDYNEQFF. CDR3 DNA sequence: TGCAGTGCTAGGGACGCCCCCAAGGACTACAATGAGCAGTTCTTC.

This clone was recorded many times. The rearrangement links TRBV3-1 to TRBJ2-1; 9 positions agree with TRBD2. With V trimmed by 1 base and J by 5 bases, 0 bases remained unmatched. This CDR3 has 14 residues. CDR1 is LGHDT, CDR2 YNNKEL, per germline (reference sequence). CDR3 nucleotide sequence: TGTGCCAGCAGCCAAGGACTAGCGGACAATGAGCAGTTCTTC. This gives the protein CASSQGLADNEQFF.

At least ten counts were recorded for this clone. The chain has TRBV3-1 and TRBJ2-3; 9 nucleotides line up with TRBD2. CDR3 size: 19 residues. Germline assignment: CDR1 LGHDT and CDR2 YNNKEL (reference sequence). V shed 0 bases, J shed 0 bases, and the junction held 10 bases outside the gene matches. CDR3 DNA sequence: TGTGCCAGCAGCCAAGAGTTCTGGACTAGCGCAACTAGCACAGATACGCAGTATTTT. Its protein is CASSQEFWTSATSTDTQYF.

This clone has a handful of counts. This may come from a read error, since a much larger clone is one base off. J is TRBJ2-3 and V is TRBV20-1; D possibly corresponds to TRBD2 (6 bases). Trimming removed 6 bases from V and 6 bases from J, with 22 bases in between. CDR3 length: 15 amino acids. Germline V gene sequence: CDR1 DFQATT, CDR2 SNEGSKA (reference sequence). CDR3 in amino acids: CSAGGVELSSDTQYF. CDR3 bases: TGCAGTGCGGGGGGAGTCGAACTTTCCTCGGATACGCAGTATTTT.

This chain connects TRBV2 to TRBJ1-4, with D possibly matching TRBD1 (6 bases). Germline lookup yields CDR1 SNHLY and CDR2 FYNNEI. The V and J ends lost 10 bases and 6 bases respectively, with 21 bases between them. CDR3 length equals 15 residues. CDR3 in DNA: TGTGCCATCAATTCCTTGACAGGCGGCTATGAAAAACTGTTTTTT. It yields the protein CAINSLTGGYEKLFF.

This clone appeared many times. The rearrangement links TRBV27 to TRBJ1-4; D possibly corresponds to TRBD1 (5 bases). Trimming left V 2 bases short and J 6 bases short, with 19 bases between. This CDR3 has 17 amino acids. CDR1 is MNHEY and CDR2 is SMNVEV in the germline V gene (reference sequence). CDR3 loop: CASSLRQGEWGYEKLFF. The CDR3 DNA sequence: TGTGCCAGCAGTTTACGCCAGGGCGAATGGGGGTATGAAAAACTGTTTTTT. The entire variable domain, with the rest obtained from reference TRBV27 and TRBJ1-4, is as follows: EAQVTQNPRYLITVTGKKLTVTCSQNMNHEYMSWYRQDPGLGLRQIYYSMNVEVTDKGDVPEGYKVSRKEKRNFPLILESPSPNQTSLYFCASSLRQGEWGYEKLFFGSGTQLSVL.

This clone was detected only a few times. A much larger clone differs from this one at a single base, so this may be a read error. The chain couples TRBV9 to TRBJ2-1; D is unclear. Germline V gives CDR1 SGDLS, CDR2 YYNGEE. The CDR3 sequence is 16 residues long. The ends were cut back, 2 bases at V and 4 bases at J, with 16 bases in the middle. The CDR3 DNA reads TGTGCCAGCAGCGTGGACCTCAGGCCTCTATACAATGAGCAGTTCTTC. As protein: CASSVDLRPLYNEQFF.

This clone showed up many times. One junction end disagrees with the germline gene, perhaps due to a read error. This chain connects TRBV12-3 or TRBV12-4 to TRBJ2-1; D is possibly TRBD1 (5 bases). The CDR3 runs 11 residues. Written as DNA, the CDR3 is TGTGCCAGCAGGTTAGGGGATGAGCAGTTCTTC. Encoded protein: CASRLGDEQFF.

This clone showed up many times. A much bigger clone sits one base away, suggesting this may be a read error. This specimen includes other DNA sequences encoding the same CDR3. The gene calls are TRBV6-5 and TRBJ2-2, with D hard to call. Trimming removed 6 bases from V and 3 bases from J, with 14 bases in between. The CDR3 sequence is 15 residues long. Germline V CDR1 and CDR2: MNHEY, SVGAGI. This CDR3 is CASSHSSPYTGELFF. The CDR3 nucleotides are TGTGCCAGCAGCCACTCCAGTCCCTACACCGGGGAGCTGTTTTTT.

This clone showed up just a few times. The chain employs TRBV6-1 and TRBJ2-7; the D gene is possibly TRBD2 (6 bases). CDR3 length: 18 residues. Germline loops: CDR1 MNHNS, CDR2 SASEGT. V lost 0 bases to trimming and J lost 4 bases, with 22 bases between them. The CDR3 protein is CASSEAFESGVPLYEQYF. The DNA of the CDR3 is TGTGCCAGCAGTGAAGCTTTCGAGTCGGGGGTTCCCTTGTACGAGCAGTACTTC.

This clone was seen many times. This sequence joins TRBV2 and TRBJ1-5, with D perhaps matching TRBD1 (5 bases). CDR3 length: 15 residues. Germline V gene lookup returns CDR1 SNHLY and CDR2 FYNNEI. The ends were cut back, 7 bases at V and 1 base at J, with 14 bases in the middle. The CDR3 bases are TGTGCCAGCATGGGGGGGTGGCAAAGCAATCAGCCCCAGCATTTT. Its translation: CASMGGWQSNQPQHF.

Many counts were recorded for this clone. The chain employs TRBV4-1 and TRBJ1-4, with unresolved D. The V gene's germline CDR1 is MGHRA and CDR2 YSYEKL. This CDR3 is built from 14 residues. Trimming removed 3 bases at V and 8 bases at J, with 13 bases between. The CDR3 DNA reads TGCGCCAGCAGCCATATCGGCCTCGGGGAAAAACTGTTTTTT. It encodes CASSHIGLGEKLFF.

This clone has at least ten counts. The V gene is TRBV19, the J gene TRBJ1-1; D might be TRBD1 (5 bases). In germline, CDR1 is LNHDA, CDR2 SQIVND (reference sequence). The ends were cut back, 4 bases at V and 1 base at J, with 13 bases in the middle. This CDR3 has 15 residues. As DNA, the CDR3 is TGTGCCAGTAGTACTCTCGGGACGGAGAACACTGAAGCTTTCTTT. Protein product: CASSTLGTENTEAFF.

This clone was detected many times. The chain couples TRBV19 to TRBJ1-2; a possible D gene is TRBD1 (6 bases). The CDR3 totals 15 residues. Germline CDR1 is LNHDA and CDR2 is SQIVND (reference sequence). V lost 4 bases and J 0 bases, leaving 12 bases between the germline ends. CDR3 amino acids: CASSTRRQANYGYTF. For the CDR3, the DNA is TGTGCCAGTAGTACCCGACGACAGGCTAACTATGGCTACACCTTC.

This clone occurred a few times. This chain joins TRBV28 and TRBJ1-1, with D perhaps TRBD1 (6 bases). From germline, CDR1 is MDHEN and CDR2 SYDVKM. Trimming shortened V by 4 bases and J by 1 base, and 19 bases separated the two germline ends. The CDR3 extends over 17 amino acids. DNA of the CDR3: TGTGCCAGCAGTTGGGAGACAGGTGGCTTATGGAACACTGAAGCTTTCTTT. Its protein is CASSWETGGLWNTEAFF.

This chain uses TRBV7-2 with TRBJ1-2; unclear D gene. Germline-derived CDR1 and CDR2 are SGHTA and FQGNSA. V lost 1 base and J 10 bases, leaving 16 bases between the germline ends. The CDR3 is made up of 14 amino acids. CDR3 amino acids: CASSLGSGEGVYTF. The CDR3, as DNA: TGTGCCAGCAGCTTAGGCAGCGGTGAAGGTGTCTACACCTTC.

This clone was counted only a few times. This chain uses TRBV2 with TRBJ2-3, with a tentative D call TRBD2 (5 bases). The CDR3 sequence is 15 residues long. Trimming removed 6 bases from V and 3 bases from J, with 16 bases in between. CDR1 and CDR2 (germline): SNHLY, FYNNEI. The CDR3 bases are TGTGCCAGCAGAGCCGGGAATAGGCAGACAGATACGCAGTATTTT. It specifies CASRAGNRQTDTQYF. Complete variable domain (other parts from reference TRBV2 and TRBJ2-3): EPEVTQTPSHQVTQMGQEVILRCVPISNHLYFYWYRQILGQKVEFLVSFYNNEISEKSEIFDDQFSVERPDGSNFTLKIRSTKLEDSAMYFCASRAGNRQTDTQYFGPGTRLTVL.

This clone is deemed medium-sized. The chain has TRBV28 and TRBJ2-7; no clear D gene. CDR1 is MDHEN, CDR2 SYDVKM, per germline. V lost 6 bases and J 3 bases, leaving 6 bases between the germline ends. CDR3 length equals 11 residues. CDR3 nucleotides: TGTGCCAGCAGGGAGAACTACGAGCAGTACTTC. Protein product: CASRENYEQYF.

This clone was detected ten times or more. V and J are TRBV5-1 and TRBJ2-1; D is undetermined. CDR3 size: 13 residues. V was pared by 7 bases and J by 3 bases, with 11 bases between. The germline V gene encodes CDR1 SGHRS and CDR2 YFSETQ. The CDR3 DNA is TGCGCCAGCCGCGTGGAGCTCTACAATGAGCAGTTCTTC. Its protein is CASRVELYNEQFF.

This clone was picked up a small number of times. This sequence may be a read error, since a much larger clone differs from it by one base. The J gene is TRBJ2-1, the V gene TRBV3-1; the match to TRBD2 covers 12 bases. Looked up from germline, CDR1 is LGHDT and CDR2 is YNNKEL (reference sequence). The CDR3 is 17 amino acids. CDR3 nucleotides: TGTGCCAACAGCCAAGAAGGACTAGCGGGGCTCTACAATGAGCAGTTCTTC. Amino acid sequence: CANSQEGLAGLYNEQFF.

This clone has ten or more counts. V gene TRBV7-3 combines with J gene TRBJ2-1; 12 positions match TRBD2. The CDR3 has 16 amino acids. The germline gives CDR1 SGHTA, CDR2 FQGTGA. Unmatched junction bases numbered 6, after V lost 1 base and J lost 8 bases. In DNA, the CDR3 is TGTGCCAGCAGCTTAAGGCCTAGCGGGAGGGCCTATGAGCAGTTCTTC. It yields the protein CASSLRPSGRAYEQFF.

This clone was seen ten or more times. The chain is built from TRBV7-9 and TRBJ1-1; D is unresolved. CDR3 length: 14 residues. V lost 5 bases and J 4 bases, leaving 14 bases between the germline ends. Germline CDR1 is SEHNR and CDR2 is FQNEAQ (reference sequence). CDR3 bases: TGTGCCAGCAGCAGCTACAGACGGGGCACTGAAGCTTTCTTT. Translated, it gives CASSSYRRGTEAFF. The full variable domain, its missing parts supplied by reference TRBV7-9 and TRBJ1-1, is DTGVSQNPRHKITKRGQNVTFRCDPISEHNRLYWYRQTLGQGPEFLTYFQNEAQLEKSRLLSDRFSAERPKGSFSTLEIQRTEQGDSAMYLCASSSYRRGTEAFFGQGTRLTVV.

The sample holds many counts of this clone. The chain recombines TRBV9 with TRBJ1-2, with D unresolved. In germline, CDR1 is SGDLS, CDR2 YYNGEE. This CDR3 has 15 amino acids. V lost 2 bases and J lost 1, with 12 bases in between. CDR3 coding DNA: TGTGCCAGCAGCGTTTCTCCCATGGGTAACTATGGCTACACCTTC. Residues: CASSVSPMGNYGYTF. The entire variable domain, with the rest obtained from reference TRBV9 and TRBJ1-2, is as follows: DSGVTQTPKHLITATGQRVTLRCSPRSGDLSVYWYQQSLDQGLQFLIQYYNGEERAKGNILERFSAQQFPDLHSELNLSSLELGDSALYFCASSVSPMGNYGYTFGSGTRLTVV.

As to this clone: A much larger clone sits a single nucleotide away, making a read error possible. The rearrangement joins TRBV4-2 to TRBJ2-7, with TRBD1 as a possible D gene (5 bases). Germline CDR1 is LGHNA and CDR2 is YNFKEQ. With 4 bases removed from V and 3 bases from J, the gap between germline ends came to 13 bases. CDR3 length: 14 residues. The CDR3 protein is CASSPDSRYYEQYF. Here the CDR3 DNA reads TGTGCCAGCAGCCCAGACAGTCGATACTACGAGCAGTACTTC.

The sample holds many counts of this clone. This chain uses TRBV27 with TRBJ2-2; D call uncertain. In germline, CDR1 is MNHEY, CDR2 SMNVEV (reference sequence). V lost 8 bases and J lost 6, with 4 bases in between. The CDR3 is 10 residues long. The CDR3 region is CASSPGELFF. As DNA, the CDR3 is TGTGCCAGCTCACCCGGGGAGCTGTTTTTT.

This clone occurred many times. J is TRBJ1-6 and V is TRBV29-1, with D possibly TRBD1 on 6 matching bases. CDR1 and CDR2 (germline): SQVTM, ANQGSEA. This CDR3 is 14 amino acids long. Deletions cut 0 bases from V and 9 bases from J, with 12 bases between. The CDR3 DNA reads TGCAGCGTTGAAGAGGGGGGGGCTGGTTCACCCCTCCACTTT. Residues: CSVEEGGAGSPLHF.

The V gene is TRBV12-3 or TRBV12-4, the J gene TRBJ2-7, with D possibly TRBD2 on 5 matching bases. V shed 5 bases and J shed 4 bases, with 18 bases lying between them. The length of the CDR3 is 15 residues. The chain's CDR3 is CASSPRGMNTYEQYF. CDR3 bases: TGTGCCAGCAGTCCTAGAGGGATGAACACATACGAGCAGTACTTC.